A few counts support the clone carrying this T cell receptor beta chain. Its antigen is undetermined. The data originate from a study of response to subunit inactivated influenza vaccine. Study-level findings and limits: Researchers suggested that each seasonal influenza vaccination recruits few new T cells.

TCRdb redid the calling of the RT-PCR reads with MiXCR, one entry per CDR3 protein. Of 500,000 to 550,000 distinct CDR3 sequences listed, 7.6% are singletons. The sequence derives from a man between 50 and 70 years old who received an inactivated influenza vaccine. The material sequenced was PBMCs from blood, taken less than 30 months after vaccination.

This CDR3 is CASSVDAGGGGEQFF. CDR3 in DNA: TGTGCCAGCAGCGTAGACGCGGGAGGAGGTGGTGAGCAGTTCTTC. The chain has TRBV9 and TRBJ2-1; 8 positions match TRBD2. The germline gives CDR1 SGDLS, CDR2 YYNGEE. After removal of 0 bases from V and 9 bases from J, the junction contained 8 bases not matched to a gene. The CDR3 sequence is 15 residues long.